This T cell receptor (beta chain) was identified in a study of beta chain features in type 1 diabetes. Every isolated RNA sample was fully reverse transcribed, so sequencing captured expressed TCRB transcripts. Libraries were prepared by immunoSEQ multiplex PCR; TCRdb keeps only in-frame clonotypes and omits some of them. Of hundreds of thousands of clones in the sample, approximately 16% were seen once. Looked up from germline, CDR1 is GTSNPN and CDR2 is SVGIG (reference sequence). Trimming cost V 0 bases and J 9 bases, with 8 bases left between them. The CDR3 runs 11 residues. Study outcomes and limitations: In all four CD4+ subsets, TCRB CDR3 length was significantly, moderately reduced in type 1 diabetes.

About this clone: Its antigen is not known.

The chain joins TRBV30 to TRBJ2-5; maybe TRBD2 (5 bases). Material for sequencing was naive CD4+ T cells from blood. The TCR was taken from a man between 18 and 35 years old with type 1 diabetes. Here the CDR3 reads CAWSVSEAQYF. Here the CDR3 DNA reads TGTGCCTGGAGTGTGTCGGAGGCCCAGTACTTC.